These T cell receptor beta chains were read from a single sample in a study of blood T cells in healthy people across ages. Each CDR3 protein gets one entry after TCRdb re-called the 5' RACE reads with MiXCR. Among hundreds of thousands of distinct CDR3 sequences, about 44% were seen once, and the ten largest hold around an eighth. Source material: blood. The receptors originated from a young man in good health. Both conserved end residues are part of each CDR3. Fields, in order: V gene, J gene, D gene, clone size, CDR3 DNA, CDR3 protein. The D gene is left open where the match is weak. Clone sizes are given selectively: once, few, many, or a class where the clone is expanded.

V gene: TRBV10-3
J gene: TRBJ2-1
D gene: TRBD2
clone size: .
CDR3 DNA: TGTGCCATCAGTGAGTCGATCGGTAGCGGGGGGGCCAATGAGCAGTTCTTC
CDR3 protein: CAISESIGSGGANEQFF

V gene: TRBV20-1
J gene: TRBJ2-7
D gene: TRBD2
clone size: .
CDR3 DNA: TGCAGTGCTATTCCCGGGACTAGCGGGGCCTTCTCCTACGAGCAGTACTTC
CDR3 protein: CSAIPGTSGAFSYEQYF

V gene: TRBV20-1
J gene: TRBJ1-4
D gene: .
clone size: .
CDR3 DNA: TGCAGTGCTATTGTGCCAGGGGAGGGTGAAAAACTGTTTTTT
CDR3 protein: CSAIVPGEGEKLFF

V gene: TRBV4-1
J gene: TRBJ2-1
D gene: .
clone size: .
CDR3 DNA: TGCGCCAGCAGCCAAGATACGGGGCTTGGGCAGTTCTTC
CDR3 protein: CASSQDTGLGQFF

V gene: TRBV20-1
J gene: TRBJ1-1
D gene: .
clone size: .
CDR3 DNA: TGCGAGGCCGGGGAGGGAAACACTGAAGCTTTCTTT
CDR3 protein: CEAGEGNTEAFF

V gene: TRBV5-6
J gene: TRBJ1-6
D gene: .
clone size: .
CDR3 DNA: TGTGCCAGCAGCTTGGGGTGGATGTCAGGGGATATTGGCAATTCACCCCTCCACTTT
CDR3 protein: CASSLGWMSGDIGNSPLHF

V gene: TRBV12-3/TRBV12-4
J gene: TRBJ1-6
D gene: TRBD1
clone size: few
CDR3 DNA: TGTGCCAGCAGTTCACACCCAACAGGGGGTAATTCACCCCTCCACTTT
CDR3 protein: CASSSHPTGGNSPLHF

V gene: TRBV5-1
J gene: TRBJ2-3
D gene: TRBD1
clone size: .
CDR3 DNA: TGCGCCAGCAGCTACGCCTCGGGACAGTTCACAGATACGCAGTATTTT
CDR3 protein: CASSYASGQFTDTQYF

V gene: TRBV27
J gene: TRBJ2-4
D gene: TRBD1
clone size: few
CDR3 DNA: TGTGCCAGTAGACAGGGGAACATTCAGTACTTC
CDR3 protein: CASRQGNIQYF

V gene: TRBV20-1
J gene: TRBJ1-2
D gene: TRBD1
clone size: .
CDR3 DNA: TGCAGTGCTACCGGGACAGGGCTATACTATGACTACACCTTC
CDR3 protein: CSATGTGLYYDYTF

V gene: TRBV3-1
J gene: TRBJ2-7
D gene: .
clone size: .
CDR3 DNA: TGTGCCAGCAGCCAAGACCAGGCCAGGCCCTACTCCTACGAGCAGTACTTC
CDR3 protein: CASSQDQARPYSYEQYF

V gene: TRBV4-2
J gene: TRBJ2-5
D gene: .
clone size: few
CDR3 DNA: TGTGCCAGCAGCTCCGTGGCGGGGACCCAAGAGACCCAGTACTTC
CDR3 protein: CASSSVAGTQETQYF

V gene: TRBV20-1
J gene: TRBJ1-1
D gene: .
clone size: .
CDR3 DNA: TGCAGTGCTAGACAGGACAGTATGAACACTGAAGCTTTCTTT
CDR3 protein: CSARQDSMNTEAFF

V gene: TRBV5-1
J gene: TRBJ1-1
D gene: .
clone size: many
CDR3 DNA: TGCGCCAGCAGCTTCGGCGCTGGGAACACTGAAGCTTTCTTT
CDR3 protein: CASSFGAGNTEAFF

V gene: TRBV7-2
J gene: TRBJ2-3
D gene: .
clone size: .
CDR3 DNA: TGTGCCAGCAGCTCTTGGGACGATCCTCGGGATACGCAGTATTTT
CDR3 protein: CASSSWDDPRDTQYF

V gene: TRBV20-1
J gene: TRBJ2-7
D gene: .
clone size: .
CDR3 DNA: TGCAGTGCTAGAGGAACCACCCGGGGGTCCTACGAGCAGTACTTC
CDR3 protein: CSARGTTRGSYEQYF

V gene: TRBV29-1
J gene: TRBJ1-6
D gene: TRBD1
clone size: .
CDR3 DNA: TGCAGCGTTTCCCTGGACAGGGAAAATTCACCCCTCCACTTT
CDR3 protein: CSVSLDRENSPLHF

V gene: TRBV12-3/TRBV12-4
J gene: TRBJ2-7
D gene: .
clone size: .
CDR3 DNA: TGTGCCAGCAGTTGGGCCGGGACACCTTCCGACGAGCAGTACTTC
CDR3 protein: CASSWAGTPSDEQYF

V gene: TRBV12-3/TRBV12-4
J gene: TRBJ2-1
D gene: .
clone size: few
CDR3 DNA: TGTGCCAGCAGTTTAAATTACGGGCCTTCTAATGAGCAGTTCTTC
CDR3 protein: CASSLNYGPSNEQFF

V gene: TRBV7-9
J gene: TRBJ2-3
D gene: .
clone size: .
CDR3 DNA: TGTGCCAGCAGCTTAGTAGAGTATACAGATACGCAGTATTTT
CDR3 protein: CASSLVEYTDTQYF

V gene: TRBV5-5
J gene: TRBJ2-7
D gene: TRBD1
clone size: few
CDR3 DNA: TGTGCCAGCAGCTTGTGGGACAGTAACTACGAGCAGTACTTC
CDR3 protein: CASSLWDSNYEQYF

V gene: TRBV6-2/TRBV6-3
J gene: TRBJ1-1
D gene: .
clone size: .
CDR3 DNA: TGTGCCAGCAGTTCAGGGTCTGAAGCTTTCTTT
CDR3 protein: CASSSGSEAFF

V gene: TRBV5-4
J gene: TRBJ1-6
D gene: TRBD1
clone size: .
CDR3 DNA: TGTGCCAGCAGCGCGGGTGGGACAGAGTACTCACCCCTCCACTTT
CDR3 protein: CASSAGGTEYSPLHF

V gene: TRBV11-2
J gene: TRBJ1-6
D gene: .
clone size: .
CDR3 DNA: TGTGCCAGCAGCCCTCAGGACGGGTCACCCCTCCACTTT
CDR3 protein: CASSPQDGSPLHF

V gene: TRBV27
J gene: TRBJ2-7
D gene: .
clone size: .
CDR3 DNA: TGTGCCAGCAGTTCGACCGTCCGGGGCGGCTACGAGCAGTACTTC
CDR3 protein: CASSSTVRGGYEQYF

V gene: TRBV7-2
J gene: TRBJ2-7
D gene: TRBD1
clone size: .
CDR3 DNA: TGTGCCAGCGCTACCCTCTTTGGACAGGGGGCGAGCTACGAGCAGTACTTC
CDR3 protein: CASATLFGQGASYEQYF

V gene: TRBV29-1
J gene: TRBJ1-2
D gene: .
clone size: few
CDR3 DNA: TGCAGCGTTGTGGATCCGACAGTCAACTATGGCTACACCTTC
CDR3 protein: CSVVDPTVNYGYTF

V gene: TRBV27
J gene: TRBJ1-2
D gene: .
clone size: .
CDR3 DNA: TGTGCCAGCAAAGGGCAGGGCAGTGCCTATGGCTACACCTTC
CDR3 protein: CASKGQGSAYGYTF

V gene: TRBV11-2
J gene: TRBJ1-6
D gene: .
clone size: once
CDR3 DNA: TGTGCCAGCAGCTTTAGGTCGGGGGCGGGGAGTTCACCCCTCCACTTT
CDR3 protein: CASSFRSGAGSSPLHF

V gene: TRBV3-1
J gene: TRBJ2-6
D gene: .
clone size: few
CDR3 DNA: TGTGCCAGCAGCCATAGGATCTCTGGGGCCAACGTCCTGACTTTC
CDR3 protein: CASSHRISGANVLTF

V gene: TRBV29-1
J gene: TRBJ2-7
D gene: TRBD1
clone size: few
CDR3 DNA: TGCAGCGTTAACCCGGGACAGTCACCCTACGAGCAGTACTTC
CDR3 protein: CSVNPGQSPYEQYF

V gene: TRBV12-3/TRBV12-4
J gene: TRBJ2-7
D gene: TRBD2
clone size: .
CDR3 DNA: TGTGCCAGCAGGGGGACTAGCGGGCCGTTCGAGCAGTACTTC
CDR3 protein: CASRGTSGPFEQYF